A single sample gave rise to the 22 T cell receptor beta chains below, sequenced in a study of cytomegalovirus exposure and HLA in healthy donors. Use of 60 Vbeta and 13 Jbeta primers characterized the PCR. Measured with immunoSEQ multiplex PCR; TCRdb has only the in-frame clones, and not every one. Here the sample spans tens of thousands of clones, about 65% being singletons. Sequences were obtained from PBMCs. The source of these receptors is a middle-aged man in good health and CMV-seropositive.

Worth noting for this clone: Within the sample, other DNA sequences also encode this same CDR3. The rearrangement joins TRBV2 to TRBJ1-1; 7 bases map to TRBD1. V trimming: 4 bases; J trimming: 2 bases; junction bases outside the gene matches: 13. CDR1 and CDR2 from the germline V gene are SNHLY and FYNNEI. CDR3 size: 17 residues. The CDR3 DNA reads TGTGCCAGCAGTGCTGTCAGGGGGGCAAAGACCAACACTGAAGCTTTCTTT. It is translated as CASSAVRGAKTNTEAFF.

The CDR3: CASSKEAHQGRDGYTF. The CDR3, as DNA: TGTGCCAGCAGCAAAGAGGCTCACCAGGGGAGGGATGGCTACACCTTC. V and J are TRBV21-1 and TRBJ1-2. TRBV21-1 is flagged as a pseudogene. The CDR3 length is 16 residues.

This clone was seen a handful of times. The genes are TRBV14 and TRBJ1-2; D not certain. Germline lookup yields CDR1 SGHDN and CDR2 FVKESK. V was trimmed by 0 bases and J by 0 bases, leaving 14 bases between them. CDR3 length: 17 residues. CDR3 sequence (DNA): TGTGCCAGCAGCCAAGATACGGGCAGGACTTCTAACTATGGCTACACCTTC. The encoded protein is CASSQDTGRTSNYGYTF.

The V gene is TRBV9, the J gene TRBJ1-1; the D gene is possibly TRBD1 (5 bases). The germline V gene has CDR1 SGDLS and CDR2 YYNGEE. This CDR3 contains 16 residues. V was pared by 0 bases and J by 1 base, with 13 bases between. CDR3 sequence: CASSVGLGQGNTEAFF. CDR3 DNA sequence: TGTGCCAGCAGCGTAGGCCTGGGGCAGGGGAACACTGAAGCTTTCTTT.

This chain joins TRBV2 and TRBJ2-2; 10 nucleotides line up with TRBD2. Germline CDR1 is SNHLY and CDR2 is FYNNEI. The CDR3 extends over 14 amino acids. V shed 8 bases, J shed 6 bases, and the junction held 6 bases outside the gene matches. The CDR3 sequence: CASVAGGRAGELFF. The CDR3 region has the DNA TGTGCCAGCGTAGCGGGAGGCAGAGCCGGGGAGCTGTTTTTT.

This clone came up a few times. J is TRBJ1-1 and V is TRBV28; 7 bases match TRBD1. CDR3 size: 14 residues. The V gene's germline CDR1 is MDHEN and CDR2 SYDVKM. Trimming cost V 4 bases and J 5 bases; bases outside gene matches: 7. CDR3 sequence: CASSSTGKVTEAFF. Here the CDR3 DNA reads TGTGCCAGCAGTTCGACAGGGAAGGTTACTGAAGCTTTCTTT.

This clone was detected a few times. V and J are TRBV7-9 and TRBJ2-7, with D possibly TRBD2 on 6 matching bases. The CDR3 is 15 amino acids. The V end was cut by 8 bases, the J end by 5 bases, with 22 bases between. Germline-derived CDR1 and CDR2 are SEHNR and FQNEAQ (reference sequence). CDR3 amino acids: CASRSWGTGLHEQYF. The CDR3 DNA reads TGTGCCAGCCGCTCGTGGGGGACTGGGCTCCACGAGCAGTACTTC.

The J gene is TRBJ2-2, the V gene TRBV7-6; the match to TRBD1 covers 7 bases. The CDR3 loop spans 13 amino acids. With V trimmed by 5 bases and J by 8 bases, 5 bases remained unmatched. Looked up from germline, CDR1 is SGHVS and CDR2 is FNYEAQ. The CDR3 nucleotides read TGTGCCAGCAGCCGAGGGGGCTCTGGGGAGCTGTTTTTT. It encodes CASSRGGSGELFF.

This rearrangement joins TRBV28 to TRBJ1-5; tentative D call: TRBD1 (6 bases). Trimming left V 6 bases short and J 12 bases short, with 24 bases between. Germline CDR1 MDHEN, CDR2 SYDVKM. This CDR3 is 15 amino acids long. The CDR3 region has the DNA TGTGCCAGCAGCCCTCCAGGGGTGGGATGGGGGGGCCAGCATTTT. Amino acids: CASSPPGVGWGGQHF.

The rearrangement links TRBV27 to TRBJ2-1; D uncertain. The V end was cut by 7 bases, the J end by 4 bases, with 14 bases between. The CDR3 is 14 amino acids. Germline-derived CDR1 and CDR2 are MNHEY and SMNVEV (reference sequence). DNA of the CDR3: TGTGCCAGCAAGGTAGCAGTTTCTTACAATGAGCAGTTCTTC. It specifies CASKVAVSYNEQFF.

V and J are TRBV29-1 and TRBJ1-2; D gene ambiguous. The CDR3 is 12 residues long. Trimming took 0 bases from V and 4 from J, leaving 6 bases between them. Germline CDR1 is SQVTM and CDR2 is ANQGSEA. In DNA form, the CDR3 reads TGCAGCGTTGAAGAACAGCTCTATGGCTACACCTTC. Protein sequence: CSVEEQLYGYTF.

The CDR3 nucleotides are TGTGCCAGCTCATTATCGACAGGGGGCTTTGGAAACACCATATATTTT. It translates to CASSLSTGGFGNTIYF. The chain links TRBV18 to TRBJ1-3; 10 bases align to TRBD1. V lost 5 bases, J lost 3 bases, and 7 bases stayed unmatched. This CDR3 comprises 16 residues. Per the germline V gene, CDR1 is KGHSH and CDR2 is LQKENI. Filled out from reference TRBV18 and TRBJ1-3, the complete variable domain reads NAGVMQNPRHLVRRRGQEARLRCSPMKGHSHVYWYRQLPEEGLKFMVYLQKENIIDESGMPKERFSAEFPKEGPSILRIQQVVRGDSAAYFCASSLSTGGFGNTIYFGEGSWLTVV.

The rearrangement uses TRBV19 and TRBJ1-4; TRBD1 might be the D (5 bases). CDR1 and CDR2 (germline): LNHDA, SQIVND (reference sequence). With 4 bases removed from V and 3 bases from J, the gap between germline ends came to 9 bases. The CDR3 is 14 amino acids. CDR3 sequence (DNA): TGTGCCAGTAGTACTCGACAGTCTAATGAAAAACTGTTTTTT. This sequence encodes CASSTRQSNEKLFF.

There are a few counts of this clone. Given a far larger clone just one base away, this is likely a sequencing read error. The CDR3 end shows no conserved phenylalanine or tryptophan, and so a read error is likely. V usage is TRBV11-2 and J usage is TRBJ1-1, with 8 bases matching TRBD1. CDR1 and CDR2 (germline): SGHAT, FQNNGV. This CDR3 region has 15 residues. V lost 5 bases, J lost 1 base, and 6 bases stayed unmatched. This CDR3 is CASSHGQGENTEAFV. CDR3 in DNA: TGTGCCAGCAGCCACGGACAGGGCGAGAACACTGAAGCTTTCGTT.

The V and J genes are TRBV7-2 and TRBJ1-2, with D tentatively TRBD1 (6 bases). In germline, CDR1 is SGHTA, CDR2 FQGNSA. This CDR3 has 13 residues. V gave up 3 bases and J gave up 8 bases, with 13 bases separating them. The CDR3 is CASSFGQPGGYTF. CDR3 bases: TGTGCCAGCAGCTTTGGACAGCCCGGAGGCTACACCTTC. Full variable domain (rest looked up from reference TRBV7-2 and TRBJ1-2): GAGVSQSPSNKVTEKGKDVELRCDPISGHTALYWYRQSLGQGLEFLIYFQGNSAPDKSGLPSDRFSAERTGGSVSTLTIQRTQQEDSAVYLCASSFGQPGGYTFGSGTRLTVV.

There are a few counts of this clone. The chain joins TRBV6-6 to TRBJ2-5; TRBD1 might be the D (6 bases). V lost 2 bases, J lost 2 bases, and 9 bases lay in between. Germline V gene data show CDR1 as MNHNY and CDR2 as SVGAGI (reference sequence). CDR3 length equals 14 residues. The CDR3 is CASSYDRIQETQYF. The CDR3, as DNA: TGTGCCAGCAGTTACGACAGGATTCAAGAGACCCAGTACTTC.

The genes are TRBV6-1 and TRBJ2-7; 8 positions match TRBD2. With 2 bases clipped from V and 3 bases from J, the junction kept 3 bases outside the gene matches. Germline CDR1 reads MNHNS; CDR2 reads SASEGT. CDR3 length equals 14 residues. The DNA for the CDR3 is TGTGCCAGCAGTGAAACAAGCGGGGGCTACGAGCAGTACTTC. Its translation is CASSETSGGYEQYF.

J is TRBJ2-1 and V is TRBV7-9; D remains ambiguous. Germline lookup yields CDR1 SEHNR and CDR2 FQNEAQ (reference sequence). The CDR3 contains 14 residues. The V end lost 4 bases, the J end lost 5 bases, and 12 bases lay between the germline ends. CDR3 loop: CASSSILLHNEQFF. Written as DNA, the CDR3 is TGTGCCAGCAGCTCTATCCTCCTACACAATGAGCAGTTCTTC.

The rearrangement links TRBV27 to TRBJ1-5; possible D gene TRBD1, 5 bases. V lost 6 bases and J 2 bases, leaving 14 bases between the germline ends. Germline V gives CDR1 MNHEY, CDR2 SMNVEV (reference sequence). The CDR3 loop spans 15 amino acids. The CDR3: CASSRDMTGNQPQHF. The CDR3 DNA sequence: TGTGCCAGCAGCAGGGATATGACGGGCAATCAGCCCCAGCATTTT.

The V and J genes are TRBV4-3 and TRBJ2-2; possibly TRBD1 for D (6 bases). The germline V and J ends were trimmed by 0 bases and 0 bases, with 14 bases remaining between them. Germline V gene sequence: CDR1 LGHNA, CDR2 YSLEER. The CDR3 has 18 residues. The CDR3 nucleotides are TGCGCCAGCAGCCAAGATCCCCCGGACAGTGCGAACACCGGGGAGCTGTTTTTT. It yields the protein CASSQDPPDSANTGELFF.

The J gene is TRBJ1-6, the V gene TRBV12-5; a possible D gene is TRBD1 (6 bases). The CDR3 is made up of 16 amino acids. The V gene's germline CDR1 is LGHNT and CDR2 FRNRAP. The V and J ends lost 3 bases and 3 bases respectively, with 12 bases between them. The CDR3 DNA follows: TGTGCTAGTGGTTTAGGGGGGGCCATCTATAATTCACCCCTCCACTTT. This gives the protein CASGLGGAIYNSPLHF.

The J gene is TRBJ2-2, the V gene TRBV10-1, with D perhaps matching TRBD2 (6 bases). There are 13 residues in the CDR3. Trimming removed 4 bases from V and 6 bases from J, with 9 bases in between. Germline V gene lookup returns CDR1 WNHNN and CDR2 SYGVQD (reference sequence). The CDR3 nucleotides are TGCGCCAGCAGTGTCGGGGGAGCCGGGGAGCTGTTTTTT. Amino acids: CASSVGGAGELFF.